The 14 T cell receptor beta chains below all came from one sample that was sequenced in a study of shared clonotypes between healthy human individuals. Assay: immunoSEQ multiplex PCR; the TCRdb copy retains only in-frame clones and omits some. Of approximately 2.4 million clones in the sample, approximately 94% were seen once. Sequencing input: naive CD4+ T cells sorted from blood. The subset is: CD45RA+ positively selected. The receptors were sampled from a man aged 18 to 30 in good health.

Only one count was recorded for this clone. The chain uses TRBV5-6 and TRBJ1-2; D gene unclear. The germline V gene encodes CDR1 SGHDT and CDR2 YYEEEE. This CDR3 comprises 15 residues. The ends were cut back, 0 bases at V and 1 base at J, with 10 bases in the middle. The CDR3 protein is CASSLATGDNYGYTF. The CDR3 DNA reads TGTGCCAGCAGCTTGGCCACGGGAGATAACTATGGCTACACCTTC. The entire variable domain, with the rest obtained from reference TRBV5-6 and TRBJ1-2, is as follows: DAGVTQSPTHLIKTRGQQVTLRCSPKSGHDTVSWYQQALGQGPQFIFQYYEEEERQRGNFPDRFSGHQFPNYSSELNVNALLLGDSALYLCASSLATGDNYGYTFGSGTRLTVV.

The genes are TRBV6-5 and TRBJ2-3; a weak D match, TRBD1 (6 bases). This CDR3 is built from 16 residues. Germline assignment: CDR1 MNHEY and CDR2 SVGAGI. Trimming took 2 bases from V and 6 from J, leaving 18 bases between them. In DNA, the CDR3 is TGTGCCAGCAGTTACGCACGACGTGGAAGGGGGGATACGCAGTATTTT. Amino acid sequence: CASSYARRGRGDTQYF.

This rearrangement joins TRBV19 to TRBJ1-2, with D perhaps matching TRBD1 (5 bases). V was trimmed by 8 bases and J by 0 bases, leaving 13 bases between them. The CDR3 covers 14 residues. Germline V gene data show CDR1 as LNHDA and CDR2 as SQIVND (reference sequence). CDR3 residues: CASQGQATNYGYTF. CDR3 DNA: TGTGCCAGTCAAGGACAAGCGACTAACTATGGCTACACCTTC.

The chain recombines TRBV7-9 with TRBJ2-5; 8 bases line up with TRBD1. Germline V gene lookup returns CDR1 SEHNR and CDR2 FQNEAQ (reference sequence). This CDR3 has 14 residues. Germline trimming cut 5 bases from V and 5 bases from J; bases unmatched to any gene: 7. CDR3: CASSKTGEWETQYF. The CDR3 coding sequence is TGTGCCAGCAGCAAGACAGGGGAATGGGAGACCCAGTACTTC.

The rearrangement links TRBV5-1 to TRBJ1-1; a possible D gene is TRBD1 (6 bases). V lost 5 bases to trimming and J lost 0 bases, with 11 bases between them. CDR1 and CDR2 (germline): SGHRS, YFSETQ. The CDR3 totals 14 residues. CDR3 sequence (DNA): TGCGCCAGCAGGGGGGCAGGGATGAACACTGAAGCTTTCTTT. It is translated as CASRGAGMNTEAFF.

The chain uses TRBV7-3 and TRBJ2-5; TRBD1 aligns across 7 bases. Germline V CDR1 and CDR2: SGHTA, FQGTGA. Unmatched junction bases numbered 1, after V lost 5 bases and J lost 1 base. The CDR3 runs 13 residues. CDR3 in DNA: TGTGCCAGCAGCGACAGGGTCCAAGAGACCCAGTACTTC. Residues: CASSDRVQETQYF.

This clone turned up a few times. This rearrangement joins TRBV28 to TRBJ1-2; no firm D call. Trimming cost V 6 bases and J 2 bases, with 10 bases left between them. There are 13 residues in the CDR3. Germline assignment: CDR1 MDHEN and CDR2 SYDVKM. Here the CDR3 reads CASSSIWNYGYTF. The CDR3 coding sequence is TGTGCCAGCAGCTCGATATGGAACTATGGCTACACCTTC.

The chain links TRBV5-1 to TRBJ2-5, with TRBD2 as a possible D gene (6 bases). Trimming cost V 3 bases and J 2 bases, with 17 bases left between them. Germline CDR1 is SGHRS and CDR2 is YFSETQ. The CDR3 covers 16 residues. The CDR3 DNA reads TGCGCCAGCAGCTCCCAGGGCGGGGACCTTCAAGAGACCCAGTACTTC. It is translated as CASSSQGGDLQETQYF.

This clone appeared a single time. This sequence joins TRBV10-3 and TRBJ2-1, with 10 bases lining up with TRBD1. There are 12 residues in the CDR3. The V gene's germline CDR1 is ENHRY and CDR2 SYGVKD. V lost 4 bases to trimming and J lost 12 bases; unmatched junction nucleotides: 3. The CDR3 loop reads CAISGQGARQFF. The CDR3 DNA sequence: TGTGCCATCAGTGGACAGGGGGCGCGGCAGTTCTTC.

The rearrangement joins TRBV10-3 to TRBJ2-5, with 11 bases matching TRBD2. Per the germline V gene, CDR1 is ENHRY and CDR2 is SYGVKD. CDR3 length: 17 residues. The ends lost 7 bases at V and 5 bases at J; junction bases unmatched: 15. CDR3 sequence reads: CAITEGNLAGGGETQYF. The CDR3 DNA sequence: TGTGCCATCACCGAGGGGAACCTAGCGGGAGGCGGGGAGACCCAGTACTTC.

This clone has a single count. V usage is TRBV6-1 and J usage is TRBJ1-2; 8 bases agree with TRBD1. Germline values: CDR1 MNHNS, CDR2 SASEGT. V shed 2 bases and J 0 bases; nucleotides not matched to a gene: 5. The CDR3 length is 16 residues. The CDR3 spells CASSEQGALPNYGYTF. CDR3 in DNA: TGTGCCAGCAGTGAACAGGGGGCCCTACCTAACTATGGCTACACCTTC.

The rearrangement joins TRBV5-6 to TRBJ2-7, with a weak D call TRBD1 (5 bases). Germline CDR1 and CDR2: SGHDT and YYEEEE. V lost 0 bases and J 5 bases, leaving 12 bases between the germline ends. This CDR3 is built from 14 residues. CDR3 DNA: TGTGCCAGCAGCTTGGGACAGAAATCGAACGAGCAGTACTTC. It codes for CASSLGQKSNEQYF.

The J gene is TRBJ2-3, the V gene TRBV15; 13 bases line up with TRBD2. The J segment lost 0 bases and the V segment lost 9 bases, leaving 12 bases of the junction unmatched. The CDR3 contains 18 residues. Germline CDR1 and CDR2: LNHNV and YYDKDF (reference sequence). The CDR3 reads CATNGTSGIKTSTDTQYF. CDR3 nucleotides: TGTGCCACTAACGGGACTAGCGGGATTAAAACTAGCACAGATACGCAGTATTTT.

This chain uses TRBV5-1 with TRBJ2-5, with D uncertain. Germline V lookup: CDR1 SGHRS, CDR2 YFSETQ. Trimming shortened V by 5 bases and J by 0 bases, and 8 bases separated the two germline ends. The CDR3 is made up of 13 amino acids. As DNA, the CDR3 is TGCGCCAGCAGTTTACAGTACCAAGAGACCCAGTACTTC. This sequence encodes CASSLQYQETQYF.